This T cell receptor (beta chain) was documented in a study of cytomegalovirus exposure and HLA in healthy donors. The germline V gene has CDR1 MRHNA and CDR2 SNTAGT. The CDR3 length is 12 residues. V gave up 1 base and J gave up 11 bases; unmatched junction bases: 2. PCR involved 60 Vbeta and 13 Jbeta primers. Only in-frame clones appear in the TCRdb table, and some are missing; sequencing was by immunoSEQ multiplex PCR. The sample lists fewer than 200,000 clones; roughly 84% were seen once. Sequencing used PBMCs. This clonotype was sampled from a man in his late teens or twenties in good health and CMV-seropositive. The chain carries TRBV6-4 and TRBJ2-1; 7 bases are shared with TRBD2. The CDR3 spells CASSDLAGQQFF. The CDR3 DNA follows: TGTGCCAGCAGTGACTTAGCGGGTCAGCAGTTCTTC.